The source of this T cell receptor beta chain is a study of cytomegalovirus exposure and HLA in healthy donors. Study-level information: T cells numbering about 180 million yielded some 110 million unique TCR beta sequences in an earlier analysis. Findings of the study overall: As was reported, the HLA-A and HLA-B alleles of most subjects were accurately predicted from TCR beta sequences. Using a false discovery rate of 0.05, a later analysis showed that about 16,000 TCR beta sequences were associated with HLA alleles.

The count of this clone is one. As yet, its antigen is unknown. Amplification used 60 Vbeta primers and 13 Jbeta primers. Using immunoSEQ multiplex PCR, the repertoire was profiled, and TCRdb retains in-frame clones only, with some absent. The table records about 190,000 clones, 81% of them present only once. Germline V gene lookup returns CDR1 MDHEN and CDR2 SYDVKM. This CDR3 is 14 amino acids long. V was pared by 1 base and J by 3 bases, with 6 bases between. Material for sequencing was PBMCs. The TCR originated in a man aged 35-49 years in good health and CMV-seropositive. The chain couples TRBV28 to TRBJ1-4, with D possibly TRBD1 on 6 matching bases. DNA of the CDR3: TGTGCCAGCAGTTTATCAGGGGCTAATGAAAAACTGTTTTTT. Translation gives CASSLSGANEKLFF.